Shown below are 18 T cell receptor beta chains from a single sample sequenced in a study of T cell responses to AZD1222 COVID-19 vaccine. The table came from immunoSEQ multiplex PCR; TCRdb's copy has only in-frame clones and leaves some out. This sample yields about 150,000 clones, of which about 90% are seen a single time; 3.8% belongs to the top ten. Sequenced material: peripheral blood, taken 28 days after the second AZD1222 dose. The receptors shown here come from an adult who received the AZD1222 COVID-19 vaccine.

The rearrangement links TRBV4-2 to TRBJ1-1, with D uncertain. CDR1 is LGHNA and CDR2 is YNFKEQ in the germline V gene. The CDR3 spans 14 residues. V was shortened by 1 base and J by 1 base, with 7 bases between the two germline ends. CDR3 residues: CASSQVTANTEAFF. The CDR3 DNA reads TGTGCCAGCAGCCAAGTGACCGCGAACACTGAAGCTTTCTTT.

The chain uses TRBV11-2 and TRBJ1-2, with a weak D call TRBD1 (5 bases). Looked up from germline, CDR1 is SGHAT and CDR2 is FQNNGV. The length of the CDR3 is 16 residues. Deletions cut 7 bases from V and 0 bases from J, with 18 bases between. CDR3 sequence reads: CASTSLRGRTNYGYTF. DNA for the CDR3: TGTGCCAGCACCTCTCTGAGGGGCAGGACTAACTATGGCTACACCTTC.

The count of this clone is one. The chain recombines TRBV18 with TRBJ2-3; tentatively, D is TRBD2 (6 bases). V lost 3 bases and J lost 2, with 18 bases in between. Germline V lookup: CDR1 KGHSH, CDR2 LQKENI. This CDR3 region has 17 residues. The CDR3 reads CASSPQIVWGDTDTQYF. Written as DNA, the CDR3 is TGTGCCAGCTCACCTCAAATCGTCTGGGGGGACACAGATACGCAGTATTTT. Full variable domain (remainder filled in from reference TRBV18 and TRBJ2-3): NAGVMQNPRHLVRRRGQEARLRCSPMKGHSHVYWYRQLPEEGLKFMVYLQKENIIDESGMPKERFSAEFPKEGPSILRIQQVVRGDSAAYFCASSPQIVWGDTDTQYFGPGTRLTVL.

The genes are TRBV9 and TRBJ2-1; tentatively, D is TRBD1 or TRBD2 (10 bases each). Deletions cut 4 bases from V and 7 bases from J, with 36 bases between. Germline CDR1 SGDLS, CDR2 YYNGEE. This CDR3 is 21 amino acids long. CDR3 DNA: TGTGCCAGCAGCAGAGGGACAGGGGAAAGCGGGGGGGCCGAAGAGAAAAATGAGCAGTTCTTC. Its translation is CASSRGTGESGGAEEKNEQFF.

This chain joins TRBV6-6 and TRBJ1-2; D perhaps matches TRBD1 (5 bases). The V end lost 0 bases, the J end lost 4 bases, and 12 bases lay between the germline ends. Germline V CDR1 and CDR2: MNHNY, SVGAGI (reference sequence). The CDR3 totals 15 residues. The CDR3 spells CASSYSGEQGYGYTF. In DNA, the CDR3 is TGTGCCAGCAGTTACTCTGGGGAGCAGGGCTATGGCTACACCTTC.

This clone was recorded once. DNA for the CDR3: TGTGCCAGCAGTGAAGGGGCATTCGGGGACACTGAAGCTTTCTTT. It is translated as CASSEGAFGDTEAFF. V gene TRBV6-4 combines with J gene TRBJ1-1; TRBD1 is a possible D gene (5 bases). Germline-derived CDR1 and CDR2 are MRHNA and SNTAGT. Trimming left V 3 bases short and J 3 bases short, with 14 bases between. This CDR3 comprises 15 residues.

The chain links TRBV25-1 to TRBJ2-7; the D gene could be TRBD1 or TRBD2 (6 bases each). The CDR3 has 17 residues. The germline CDR1 and CDR2 sequences are MGHDK and SYGVNS. V lost 0 bases and J 1 base, leaving 16 bases between the germline ends. CDR3 region: CASSEYRVGGTSYEQYF. The DNA of the CDR3 is TGTGCCAGCAGTGAATATAGGGTAGGGGGGACTTCCTACGAGCAGTACTTC.

The rearrangement uses TRBV12-5 and TRBJ1-1, with 7 bases identical to TRBD1. This CDR3 spans 15 amino acids. V dropped 3 bases and J dropped 1; count of bases not matched to a gene: 5. Per the germline V gene, CDR1 is LGHNT and CDR2 is FRNRAP. In DNA, the CDR3 is TGTGCTAGTGGTTTCCTGGGACAGCCGAACACTGAAGCTTTCTTT. The encoded protein is CASGFLGQPNTEAFF.

This chain links TRBV10-3 with TRBJ2-7; 11 nucleotides align to TRBD2. The V and J ends lost 5 bases and 5 bases, in that order; junction bases with no gene match: 8. This CDR3 region has 15 residues. Germline V gene data show CDR1 as ENHRY and CDR2 as SYGVKD. The CDR3 spells CAISPLAGGGDEQYF. The CDR3 coding sequence is TGTGCCATCAGTCCCCTAGCGGGAGGTGGGGACGAGCAGTACTTC.

V gene TRBV27 combines with J gene TRBJ2-1; 7 bases align to TRBD2. V lost 5 bases to trimming and J lost 5 bases; unmatched junction nucleotides: 6. Germline lookup yields CDR1 MNHEY and CDR2 SMNVEV (reference sequence). The CDR3 loop spans 14 amino acids. CDR3 nucleotides: TGTGCCAGCAGTGTCCCGGGAGGCAACAATGAGCAGTTCTTC. This sequence encodes CASSVPGGNNEQFF.

This rearrangement joins TRBV5-1 to TRBJ1-4; D is possibly TRBD1 (6 bases). V dropped 8 bases and J dropped 7 bases, with 15 bases sitting between them. The CDR3 is 13 amino acids. Per germline, CDR1 SGHRS and CDR2 YFSETQ. CDR3 DNA sequence: TGCGCCAGTTCTGCGGACAGTGCTGAAAAACTGTTTTTT. Translating gives CASSADSAEKLFF.

This chain uses TRBV20-1 with TRBJ1-4, with D maybe TRBD1 (6 bases). The CDR3 spans 14 residues. Trimming pared 3 bases from V and 8 bases from J, leaving 16 bases between. Germline V gene data show CDR1 as DFQATT and CDR2 as SNEGSKA (reference sequence). This CDR3 reads CSASKRGEGEKLFF. Written as DNA, the CDR3 is TGCAGTGCTAGTAAAAGGGGGGAGGGGGAAAAACTGTTTTTT.

The chain has TRBV6-6 and TRBJ2-7; TRBD2 matches at 14 bases. The V gene's germline CDR1 is MNHNY and CDR2 SVGAGI (reference sequence). The CDR3 has 15 amino acids. V dropped 7 bases and J dropped 6; count of bases not matched to a gene: 8. For the CDR3, the DNA is TGTGCCAGCAAGTTAGGGACTAGCGGGAGTCTCGAGCAGTACTTC. Its protein product is CASKLGTSGSLEQYF.

V and J are TRBV9 and TRBJ2-2; 7 positions agree with TRBD1. The length of the CDR3 is 14 residues. Germline V gene sequence: CDR1 SGDLS, CDR2 YYNGEE. With V trimmed by 4 bases and J by 7 bases, 7 bases remained unmatched. As DNA, the CDR3 is TGTGCCAGCAGCCCCAGGGGGTCAGACGGGGAGCTGTTTTTT. Protein product: CASSPRGSDGELFF.

The rearrangement joins TRBV3-1 (or the pseudogene TRBV3-2) to TRBJ2-5; no clear D gene. V shed 0 bases and J shed 0 bases, with 5 bases lying between them. Germline CDR1 reads LGHDT; CDR2 reads YNNKEL (reference sequence). The CDR3 loop spans 14 amino acids. CDR3 amino acids: CASSQDWYQETQYF. The DNA of the CDR3 is TGTGCCAGCAGCCAAGACTGGTACCAAGAGACCCAGTACTTC.

The J gene is TRBJ1-5, the V gene TRBV10-3; tentative D call: TRBD1 (6 bases). The CDR3 is 14 amino acids. V lost 9 bases, J lost 0 bases, and 12 bases lay in between. Germline lookup yields CDR1 ENHRY and CDR2 SYGVKD. CDR3 nucleotides: TGTGCCATTGCGACAGGACTTAGCAATCAGCCCCAGCATTTT. This encodes CAIATGLSNQPQHF.

The J gene is TRBJ2-1, the V gene TRBV29-1; D not certain. The CDR3 runs 12 residues. V was shortened by 7 bases and J by 0 bases, with 7 bases between the two germline ends. The germline V gene encodes CDR1 SQVTM and CDR2 ANQGSEA. The CDR3 coding sequence is TGCAGCGCCCGGAGCTCCTACAATGAGCAGTTCTTC. It translates to CSARSSYNEQFF.

This clone was seen a single time. The CDR3 coding sequence is TGTGCCACCAGCAGGAAGACAGGGGGCGCGAGACAGCCCCAGCATTTT. Translated: CATSRKTGGARQPQHF. The rearrangement joins TRBV15 to TRBJ1-5; 10 bases are shared with TRBD1. This CDR3 has 16 residues. V was clipped by 3 bases and J by 7 bases; unmatched bases: 9. Germline CDR1 LNHNV, CDR2 YYDKDF (reference sequence).